The sample holds a few counts of the clone carrying this T cell receptor beta chain. Its antigen is as yet unknown. Sequencing targeted expressed TCRB transcripts, as all isolated RNA had been reverse transcribed. TCRdb keeps only in-frame clones here, not all; method: immunoSEQ multiplex PCR. The table has 300,000 to 350,000 clones, approximately 13% seen once. This specimen comes from a study of beta chain features in type 1 diabetes. General study results and limits: There was a moderate but significant shortening of TCRB CDR3s in all four CD4+ subsets of Type 1 diabetes patients.

Looked up from germline, CDR1 is SGHAT and CDR2 is FQNNGV. CDR3 length: 13 amino acids. V was clipped by 5 bases and J by 3 bases, with 9 bases between them. The sequencing sample was made of naive CD4+ T cells from blood. The rearrangement joins TRBV11-2 to TRBJ2-3, with D unclear. The TCR comes from a young woman with type 1 diabetes. CDR3 in DNA: TGTGCCAGCAGCGTCGGGTTTACAGATACGCAGTATTTT. It yields the protein CASSVGFTDTQYF.